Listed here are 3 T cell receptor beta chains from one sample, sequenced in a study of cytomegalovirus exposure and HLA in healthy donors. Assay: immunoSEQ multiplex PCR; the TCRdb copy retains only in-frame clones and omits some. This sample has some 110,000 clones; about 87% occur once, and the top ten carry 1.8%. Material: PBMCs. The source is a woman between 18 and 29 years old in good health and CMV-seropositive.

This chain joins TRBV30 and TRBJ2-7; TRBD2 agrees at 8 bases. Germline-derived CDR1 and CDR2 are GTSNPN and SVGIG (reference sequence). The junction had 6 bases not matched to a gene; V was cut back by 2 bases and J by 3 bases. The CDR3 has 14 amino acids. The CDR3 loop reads CAWSSRTSRYEQYV. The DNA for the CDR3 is TGTGCCTGGAGTTCTCGGACTAGCCGCTACGAGCAGTACGTC.

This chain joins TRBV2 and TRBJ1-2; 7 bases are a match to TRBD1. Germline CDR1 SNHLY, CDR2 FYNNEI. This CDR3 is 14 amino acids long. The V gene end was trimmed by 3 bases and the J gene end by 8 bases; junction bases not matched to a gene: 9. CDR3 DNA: TGTGCCAGCAGTGACTTCGGGACAGTCTACGGCTACACCTTC. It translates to CASSDFGTVYGYTF.

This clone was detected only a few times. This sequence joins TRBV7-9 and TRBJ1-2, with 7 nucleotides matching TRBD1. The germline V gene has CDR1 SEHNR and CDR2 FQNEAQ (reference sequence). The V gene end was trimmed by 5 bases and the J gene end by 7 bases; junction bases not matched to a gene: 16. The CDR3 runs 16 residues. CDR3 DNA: TGTGCCAGCAGCCCGGAATGGGACAGACGTAGGGCTGGCTACACCTTC. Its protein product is CASSPEWDRRRAGYTF.